Listed below are T cell receptor beta chains from one sample, sequenced in a study of shared clonotypes between healthy human individuals. The protocol was immunoSEQ multiplex PCR, while the TCRdb copy is restricted to in-frame clones and leaves out a portion. Of hundreds of thousands of clones listed, 74% are singletons. Sequencing was performed on memory CD4+ T cells sorted from blood. Receptors were obtained from a young woman in good health. CDR3s include the opening cysteine and the closing phenylalanine or tryptophan. A D gene is named only where the DNA matches it firmly. Some rows have no size entry. The others give once, few or many, or a class for an expanded clone.

TGTGCCAGCAGTGGGATGCGGGACAACGAGCAGTACTTC | CASSGMRDNEQYF | TRBJ2-7 | NA | TRBV6-1 | NA
TGTGCCAGCAGTTTCGGTTCCCAGCCCCGCGGCTACGAGCAGTACTTC | CASSFGSQPRGYEQYF | TRBJ2-7 | NA | TRBV27 | NA
TGTGCCAGCAGTTCAAATCCGGTGGGCACTGAAGCTTTCTTT | CASSSNPVGTEAFF | TRBJ1-1 | NA | TRBV11-2 | NA
TGCGCCAGCAGCCAAGCCCGGACAGGGGCCTACAATGAGCAGTTCTTC | CASSQARTGAYNEQFF | TRBJ2-1 | TRBD1 | TRBV4-1 | few
TGTGCCAGCAGTTTCCGTCTCTACAGGGGTAGCGAGCAGTACTTC | CASSFRLYRGSEQYF | TRBJ2-7 | TRBD1 | TRBV27 | NA
TGTGCCAGCAGCTTAGCAGACCTTTCTAATGAAAAACTGTTTTTT | CASSLADLSNEKLFF | TRBJ1-4 | NA | TRBV7-9 | NA
TGCGCCAGCAGCCCGGACGGGGCTAATGAAAAACTGTTTTTT | CASSPDGANEKLFF | TRBJ1-4 | NA | TRBV4-1 | NA
TGTGCCAGCAGCCCGCGGGGAAGAGACGAAAAACTGTTTTTT | CASSPRGRDEKLFF | TRBJ1-4 | NA | TRBV27 | NA
TGTGCCTGGATGCCCGGGAGTGTAGCGGGAAGTCGGGAGCAGTACTTC | CAWMPGSVAGSREQYF | TRBJ2-7 | TRBD2 | TRBV30 | NA
TGCGCCAGCAGCTCCTCGGGACAGGGTTATTCACCCCTCCACTTT | CASSSSGQGYSPLHF | TRBJ1-6 | TRBD1 | TRBV5-1 | NA
TGTGCCAGCAGTGAAACAGGGAGAAAACTGTTTTTT | CASSETGRKLFF | TRBJ1-4 | NA | TRBV25-1 | NA
TGTGCCAGCAGCTCAAGACCGGCGGGATTCCCTCTCAATGAGCAGTTCTTC | CASSSRPAGFPLNEQFF | TRBJ2-1 | NA | TRBV14 | NA
TGTGCCAGCAGTGACAGTCGCACAGATACGCAGTATTTT | CASSDSRTDTQYF | TRBJ2-3 | NA | TRBV6-1 | NA
TGTGCCAGCAGAGGACAGTCAGGGAGCAATCAGCCCCAGCATTTT | CASRGQSGSNQPQHF | TRBJ1-5 | NA | TRBV2 | NA
TGTGCCAGCAGCCCCGGGACAGGGGAGGGAGAGCAGTACTTC | CASSPGTGEGEQYF | TRBJ2-7 | TRBD1 | TRBV7-3 | once
TGCGCCAGCAGCTTGTTCACAGTCCCGAACACTGAAGCTTTCTTT | CASSLFTVPNTEAFF | TRBJ1-1 | NA | TRBV5-1 | NA
TGCGCCAGCAGCCATGTCGGCCGGGACCCGATTCCGAAACTGTTTTTT | CASSHVGRDPIPKLFF | TRBJ1-4 | NA | TRBV4-1 | few
TGCGCCAGCAAGGGGCAGGGGGCCTATGGCTACACCTTC | CASKGQGAYGYTF | TRBJ1-2 | TRBD1 | TRBV10-1 | NA
TGCGCCAGCAGCTCCTATGGGGATACGCAGTATTTT | CASSSYGDTQYF | TRBJ2-3 | NA | TRBV5-1 | few
TGTGCCAGTAGTAGACAGGGGAACGGCTACGAGCAGTACTTC | CASSRQGNGYEQYF | TRBJ2-7 | TRBD1 | TRBV19 | NA
TGTGCCAGCAGCCAGGTGGTGCGGGTTACTTCCTACGAGCAGTACTTC | CASSQVVRVTSYEQYF | TRBJ2-7 | NA | TRBV5-5 | NA
TGTGCCAGCAGCTTAGGGAGGGCAGGGGGTTTCGACGAGCAGTACTTC | CASSLGRAGGFDEQYF | TRBJ2-7 | NA | TRBV7-7 | NA
TGCGCCAGCAGCCAAGATTTTGTCTTGCTCGCCTACAATGAGCAGTTCTTC | CASSQDFVLLAYNEQFF | TRBJ2-1 | NA | TRBV4-1 | once
TGTGCCAGCAGGGAACAAGGGACTAGCGACGAGCAGTACTTC | CASREQGTSDEQYF | TRBJ2-7 | TRBD2 | TRBV28 | NA
TGTGCCAGCAGCTTGGGTCTAAGCAATCAGCCCCAGCATTTT | CASSLGLSNQPQHF | TRBJ1-5 | NA | TRBV5-6 | NA
TGTGCCAGCAGAGCGGGACTAAGTACAGATACGCAGTATTTT | CASRAGLSTDTQYF | TRBJ2-3 | TRBD2 | TRBV6-1 | few
TGTGCCACCGCCGGGACAGGATACACTGAAGCTTTCTTT | CATAGTGYTEAFF | TRBJ1-1 | TRBD1 | TRBV15 | few
TGCAGCGTTGAAGGGGCGGGCCTGACAGATACGCAGTATTTT | CSVEGAGLTDTQYF | TRBJ2-3 | NA | TRBV29-1 | NA
TGTGCCAGCAGCTTATCGGCTAGCGGGATCGGTGAGCAGTACTTC | CASSLSASGIGEQYF | TRBJ2-7 | TRBD2 | TRBV7-2 | NA
TGCAGCGCAGACAGGGCGGACACAGATACGCAGTATTTT | CSADRADTDTQYF | TRBJ2-3 | TRBD1 | TRBV29-1 | NA
TGTGCCAGCAGTTTACGGGCAGGACCAGCTAACTATGGCTACACCTTC | CASSLRAGPANYGYTF | TRBJ1-2 | NA | TRBV28 | NA
TGTGCCTGGAGTAGCCTCTACGAGCAGTACTTC | CAWSSLYEQYF | TRBJ2-7 | NA | TRBV30 | NA
TGTGCCAGTAGTCCAACCCCAGGGAGTCTAATCTCTGGGGCCAACGTCCTGACTTTC | CASSPTPGSLISGANVLTF | TRBJ2-6 | NA | TRBV19 | few
TGTGCCAGCAGCCGACGGGAGCCCCTCGTTGGGGGCTACACCTTC | CASSRREPLVGGYTF | TRBJ1-2 | NA | TRBV7-2 | NA
TGTGCCATCAGTGTAGGGAGAGGGAACACTGAAGCTTTCTTT | CAISVGRGNTEAFF | TRBJ1-1 | NA | TRBV10-3 | few
TGTGCCAGCAGCGCGCAGGGTCACGAGCAGTACTTC | CASSAQGHEQYF | TRBJ2-7 | NA | TRBV7-9 | NA
TGTGCCAGCAGTTCATACACTAGCGGGAGGAGATACGAGCAGTACTTC | CASSSYTSGRRYEQYF | TRBJ2-7 | TRBD2 | TRBV28 | NA
TGCGCCAGCAGCTTGGCCTCAGGGAACACTGAAGCTTTCTTT | CASSLASGNTEAFF | TRBJ1-1 | NA | TRBV5-1 | NA
TGTGCCAGCAGTACAACGGGTTCCGGCTACACCTTC | CASSTTGSGYTF | TRBJ1-2 | NA | TRBV25-1 | NA
TGCGCCAGCTCCCGACAGGGGAGTGAAAAACTGTTTTTT | CASSRQGSEKLFF | TRBJ1-4 | TRBD1 | TRBV10-1 | once
TGTGCCAGCAGTTCACAGATTAATGAAAAACTGTTTTTT | CASSSQINEKLFF | TRBJ1-4 | NA | TRBV27 | NA
TGTGCCTCCCAGGGAAGAACTAGCACAGATACGCAGTATTTT | CASQGRTSTDTQYF | TRBJ2-3 | NA | TRBV2 | NA
TGTGCCAGCAGCTCGAGGACTAGCGGCACAGATACGCAGTATTTT | CASSSRTSGTDTQYF | TRBJ2-3 | TRBD2 | TRBV7-9 | few
TGTGCCAGCCAACGTGCTCCTGGGACCCTCCACTTT | CASQRAPGTLHF | TRBJ1-6 | NA | TRBV6-6 | NA
TGTGCCAGCAGCTTTAGCGGGGGAGGGACCGGGGAGCTGTTTTTT | CASSFSGGGTGELFF | TRBJ2-2 | TRBD2 | TRBV7-8 | few
TGTGCCAGCAGCCCCGGGACACACTACGAGCAGTACTTC | CASSPGTHYEQYF | TRBJ2-7 | NA | TRBV5-4 | few
TGTGCCAGCAGCGTGGGACAGATTTACTACCAGTTCTTC | CASSVGQIYYQFF | TRBJ2-1 | TRBD1 | TRBV25-1 | NA
TGTGCCAGCAGCTTCTCTTCTGGGGCCAACGTCCTGACTTTC | CASSFSSGANVLTF | TRBJ2-6 | NA | TRBV6-6 | NA
TGTGCCAGCAGCGTTTTGGTGGAGACAGATACGCAGTATTTT | CASSVLVETDTQYF | TRBJ2-3 | NA | TRBV9 | NA
TGTGCCAGTAGTAGGGCAGGACAAATCAATCAGCCCCAGCATTTT | CASSRAGQINQPQHF | TRBJ1-5 | NA | TRBV19 | once
TGCGCCAGCAGTGATGGACAGGGGACCTACGAGCAGTACTTC | CASSDGQGTYEQYF | TRBJ2-7 | TRBD1 | TRBV10-1 | NA
TGTGCCAGTAGTATAAGGGGGATGAACACCGGGGAGCTGTTTTTT | CASSIRGMNTGELFF | TRBJ2-2 | NA | TRBV19 | NA